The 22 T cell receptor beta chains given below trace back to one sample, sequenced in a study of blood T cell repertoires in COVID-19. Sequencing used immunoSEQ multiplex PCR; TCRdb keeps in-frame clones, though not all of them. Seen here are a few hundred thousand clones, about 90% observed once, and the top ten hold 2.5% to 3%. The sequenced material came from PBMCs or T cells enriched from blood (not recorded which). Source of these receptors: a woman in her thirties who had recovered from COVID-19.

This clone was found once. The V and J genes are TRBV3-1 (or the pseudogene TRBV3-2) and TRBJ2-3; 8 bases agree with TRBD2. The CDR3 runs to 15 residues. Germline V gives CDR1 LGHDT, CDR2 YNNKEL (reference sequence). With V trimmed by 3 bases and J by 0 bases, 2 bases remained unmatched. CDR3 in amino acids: CASSHPSGSTDTQYF. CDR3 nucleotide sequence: TGTGCCAGCAGCCATCCTAGCGGGAGCACAGATACGCAGTATTTT.

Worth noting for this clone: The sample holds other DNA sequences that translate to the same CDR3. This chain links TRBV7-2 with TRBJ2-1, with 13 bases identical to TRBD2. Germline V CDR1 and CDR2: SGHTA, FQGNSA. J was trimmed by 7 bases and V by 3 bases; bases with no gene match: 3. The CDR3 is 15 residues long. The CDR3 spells CASSLTSGGLNEQFF. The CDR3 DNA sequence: TGTGCCAGCAGCTTGACTAGCGGGGGGTTGAATGAGCAGTTCTTC.

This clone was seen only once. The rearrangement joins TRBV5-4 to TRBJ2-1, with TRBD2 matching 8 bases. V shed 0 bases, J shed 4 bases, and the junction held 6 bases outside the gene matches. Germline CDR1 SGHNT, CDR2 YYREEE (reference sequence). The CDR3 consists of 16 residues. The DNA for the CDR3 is TGTGCCAGCAGCTTGGAGGCGGGAGGAAAGTACAATGAGCAGTTCTTC. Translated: CASSLEAGGKYNEQFF.

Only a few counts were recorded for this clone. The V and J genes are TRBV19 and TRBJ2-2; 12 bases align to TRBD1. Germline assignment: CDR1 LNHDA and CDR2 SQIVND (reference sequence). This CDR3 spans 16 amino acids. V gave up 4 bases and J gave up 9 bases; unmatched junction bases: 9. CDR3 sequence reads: CASSTPGQGASRELFF. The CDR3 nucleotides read TGTGCCAGTAGTACTCCGGGACAGGGGGCTTCCAGGGAGCTGTTTTTT. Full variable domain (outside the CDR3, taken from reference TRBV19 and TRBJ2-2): DGGITQSPKYLFRKEGQNVTLSCEQNLNHDAMYWYRQDPGQGLRLIYYSQIVNDFQKGDIAEGYSVSREKKESFPLTVTSAQKNPTAFYLCASSTPGQGASRELFFGEGSRLTVL.

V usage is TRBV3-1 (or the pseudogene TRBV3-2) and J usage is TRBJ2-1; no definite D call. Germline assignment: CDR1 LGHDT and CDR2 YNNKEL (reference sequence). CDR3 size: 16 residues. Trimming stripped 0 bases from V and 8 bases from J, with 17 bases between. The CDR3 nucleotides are TGTGCCAGCAGCCAAGATCTCCTAGTAGCTGGCGATGAGCAGTTCTTC. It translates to CASSQDLLVAGDEQFF.

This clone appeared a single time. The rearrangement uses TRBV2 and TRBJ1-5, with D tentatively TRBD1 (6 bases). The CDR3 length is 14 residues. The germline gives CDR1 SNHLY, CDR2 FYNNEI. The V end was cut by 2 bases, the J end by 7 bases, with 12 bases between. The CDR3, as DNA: TGTGCCAGCAGTGAAAACACAGGGCAGCAGCCCCAGCATTTT. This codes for CASSENTGQQPQHF.

CDR3 residues: CASSLPVGGKQKDYGYTF. The CDR3 DNA sequence: TGTGCCAGCAGCTTGCCCGTCGGCGGGAAACAGAAGGACTATGGCTACACCTTC. This sequence joins TRBV5-4 and TRBJ1-2; D unresolved. This CDR3 is built from 18 residues. V lost 1 base, J lost 3 bases, and 22 bases lay in between. From germline, CDR1 is SGHNT and CDR2 YYREEE (reference sequence).

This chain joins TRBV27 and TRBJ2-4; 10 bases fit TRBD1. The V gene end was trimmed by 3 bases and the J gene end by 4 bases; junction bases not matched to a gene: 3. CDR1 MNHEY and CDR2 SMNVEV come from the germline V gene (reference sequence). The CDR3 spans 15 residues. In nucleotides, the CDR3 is TGTGCCAGCAGTTTGTCGGGACAGGGGAAAAACATTCAGTACTTC. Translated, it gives CASSLSGQGKNIQYF.

The CDR3 spells CAWSVRGGGNTEAFF. The CDR3 DNA reads as TGTGCCTGGAGTGTACGGGGGGGCGGAAACACTGAAGCTTTCTTT. The chain couples TRBV30 to TRBJ1-1, with D perhaps TRBD1 (6 bases). V shed 0 bases and J shed 2 bases, with 13 bases lying between them. Germline V gives CDR1 GTSNPN, CDR2 SVGIG (reference sequence). This CDR3 has 15 amino acids.

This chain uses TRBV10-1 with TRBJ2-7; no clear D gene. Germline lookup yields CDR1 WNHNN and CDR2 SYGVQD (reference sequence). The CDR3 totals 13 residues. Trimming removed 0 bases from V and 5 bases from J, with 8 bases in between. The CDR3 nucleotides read TGCGCCAGCAGTGAGTCTGGCCCCCACGAGCAGTACTTC. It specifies CASSESGPHEQYF.

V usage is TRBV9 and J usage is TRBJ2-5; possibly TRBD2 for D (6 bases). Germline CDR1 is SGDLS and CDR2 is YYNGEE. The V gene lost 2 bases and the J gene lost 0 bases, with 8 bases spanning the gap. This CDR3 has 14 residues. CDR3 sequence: CASSVAGYQETQYF. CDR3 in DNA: TGTGCCAGCAGCGTCGCGGGGTACCAAGAGACCCAGTACTTC. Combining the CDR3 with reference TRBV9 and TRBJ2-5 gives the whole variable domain DSGVTQTPKHLITATGQRVTLRCSPRSGDLSVYWYQQSLDQGLQFLIQYYNGEERAKGNILERFSAQQFPDLHSELNLSSLELGDSALYFCASSVAGYQETQYFGPGTRLLVL.

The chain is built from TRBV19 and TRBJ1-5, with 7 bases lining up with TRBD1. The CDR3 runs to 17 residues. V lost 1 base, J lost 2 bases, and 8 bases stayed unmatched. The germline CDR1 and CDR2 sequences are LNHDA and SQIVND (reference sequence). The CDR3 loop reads CASSIGTGRVRNQPQHF. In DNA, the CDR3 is TGTGCCAGTAGTATAGGGACAGGAAGGGTTCGCAATCAGCCCCAGCATTTT.

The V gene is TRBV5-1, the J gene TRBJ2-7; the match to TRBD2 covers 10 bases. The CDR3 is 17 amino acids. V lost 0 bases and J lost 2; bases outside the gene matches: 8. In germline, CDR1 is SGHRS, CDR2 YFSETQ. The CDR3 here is CASSLASSGGPTYEQYF. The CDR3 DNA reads TGCGCCAGCAGCTTGGCTTCTAGCGGGGGACCTACCTACGAGCAGTACTTC.

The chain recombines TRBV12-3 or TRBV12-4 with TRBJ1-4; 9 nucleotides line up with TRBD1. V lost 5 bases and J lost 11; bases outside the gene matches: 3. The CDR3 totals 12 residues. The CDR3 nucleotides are TGTGCCAGCAGTCTGGGGACAGGGAAACTGTTTTTT. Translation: CASSLGTGKLFF.

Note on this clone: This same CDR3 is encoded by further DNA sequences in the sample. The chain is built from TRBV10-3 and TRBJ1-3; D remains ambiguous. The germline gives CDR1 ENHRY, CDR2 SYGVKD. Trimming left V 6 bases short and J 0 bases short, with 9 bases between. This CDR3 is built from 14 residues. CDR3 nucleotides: TGTGCCATCAGGGGAGACAACTCTGGAAACACCATATATTTT. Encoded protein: CAIRGDNSGNTIYF.

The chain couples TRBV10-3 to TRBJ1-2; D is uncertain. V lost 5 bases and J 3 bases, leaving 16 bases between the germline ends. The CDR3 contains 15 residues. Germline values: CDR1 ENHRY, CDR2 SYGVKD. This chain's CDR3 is CAISILTGEHYGYTF. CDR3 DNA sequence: TGTGCCATCAGTATACTCACCGGGGAACACTATGGCTACACCTTC.

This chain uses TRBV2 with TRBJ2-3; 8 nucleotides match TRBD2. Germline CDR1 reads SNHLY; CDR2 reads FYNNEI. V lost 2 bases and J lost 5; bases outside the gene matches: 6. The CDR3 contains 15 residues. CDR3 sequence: CASSELSREEDTQYF. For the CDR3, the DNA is TGTGCCAGCAGTGAATTGTCGCGGGAGGAAGATACGCAGTATTTT.

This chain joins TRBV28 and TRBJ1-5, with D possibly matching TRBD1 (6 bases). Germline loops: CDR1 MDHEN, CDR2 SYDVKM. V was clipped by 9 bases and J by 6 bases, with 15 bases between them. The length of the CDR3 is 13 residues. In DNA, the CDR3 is TGTGCCAGTTGGGCGGGGGCAGGTCAGCCCCAGCATTTT. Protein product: CASWAGAGQPQHF.

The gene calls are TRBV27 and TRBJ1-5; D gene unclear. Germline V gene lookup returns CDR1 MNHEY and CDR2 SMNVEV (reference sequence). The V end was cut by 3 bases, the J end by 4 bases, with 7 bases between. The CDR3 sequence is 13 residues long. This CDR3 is CASSFGVNQPQHF. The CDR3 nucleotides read TGTGCCAGCAGTTTCGGGGTTAATCAGCCCCAGCATTTT.

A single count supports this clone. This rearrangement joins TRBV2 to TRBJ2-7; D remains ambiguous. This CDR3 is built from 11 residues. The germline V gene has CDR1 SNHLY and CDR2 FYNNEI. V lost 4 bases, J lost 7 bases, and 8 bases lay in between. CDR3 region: CASSAPREQYF. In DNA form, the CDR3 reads TGTGCCAGCAGTGCTCCGCGTGAGCAGTACTTC.

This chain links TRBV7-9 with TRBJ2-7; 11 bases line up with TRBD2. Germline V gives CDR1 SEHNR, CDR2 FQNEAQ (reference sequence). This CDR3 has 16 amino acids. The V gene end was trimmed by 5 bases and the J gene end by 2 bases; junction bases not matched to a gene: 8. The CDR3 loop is CASSPLSSGGTYEQYF. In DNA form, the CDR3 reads TGTGCCAGCAGCCCTCTTTCTAGCGGGGGGACCTACGAGCAGTACTTC.

CDR3 DNA sequence: TGTGCCAGCAGCTCCGACAGGATGAGCAATGAGCAGTTCTTC. Its translation is CASSSDRMSNEQFF. The V and J genes are TRBV13 and TRBJ2-1; tentatively, D is TRBD1 (6 bases). The ends were cut back, 4 bases at V and 6 bases at J, with 13 bases in the middle. Per germline, CDR1 PRHDT and CDR2 FYEKMQ (reference sequence). The CDR3 has 14 amino acids. The variable domain in full, completed from reference TRBV13 and TRBJ2-1, reads AAGVIQSPRHLIKEKRETATLKCYPIPRHDTVYWYQQGPGQDPQFLISFYEKMQSDKGSIPDRFSAQQFSDYHSELNMSSLELGDSALYFCASSSDRMSNEQFFGPGTRLTVL.